This T cell receptor (beta chain) stems from a study of beta chain features in type 1 diabetes. V was pared by 0 bases and J by 2 bases, with 10 bases between. CDR1 and CDR2 from the germline V gene are SGHTA and FQGNSA. CDR3 size: 15 residues. About this clone itself: The antigen remains undetermined.

Findings of the study overall: For cells with high TCR expression, cDNA sequencing could yield over-representation.

The collection from each donor was one heparinised blood draw averaging roughly 100 mL. Since all of the isolated RNA was reverse transcribed, expressed TCRB transcripts were what got sequenced. Here immunoSEQ multiplex PCR was the method, and the copy in TCRdb shows in-frame clones only, minus some. The sample records approximately 120,000 clones, 40% being singletons. The rearrangement joins TRBV7-2 to TRBJ2-5, with TRBD1 as a possible D gene (6 bases). Sequencing input: stem cell memory CD4+ T cells from blood. The TCR sequence derives from a woman younger than 30 in good health. In nucleotides, the CDR3 is TGTGCCAGCAGCTTAGCCAGGGGCTATCAAGAGACCCAGTACTTC. Amino acid sequence: CASSLARGYQETQYF.